What follows are 11 T cell receptor beta chains derived from one specimen sequenced in a study of Graves' ophthalmopathy and Graves' hyperthyroidism. RNA transcripts provided the template for amplifying TCR beta CDR3 regions. An initial RT-PCR round employing HTBI primers preceded a second-round multiplex PCR. TCRdb re-derived calls from the multiplex PCR reads in MiXCR, one entry per CDR3 protein. This table has a few hundred thousand distinct CDR3 sequences, approximately 15% appearing once. The specimen sequenced was peripheral blood. The receptors derive from a young woman with stable Graves' hyperthyroidism.

This clonotype was found many times. The rearrangement uses TRBV6-1 and TRBJ2-7, with a weak D call TRBD1 (5 bases). Trimming took off 5 bases at V and 0 bases at J, with 14 bases between the two ends. Looked up from germline, CDR1 is MNHNS and CDR2 is SASEGT. CDR3 size: 15 residues. The CDR3 DNA reads TGTGCCAGCAGTAAAACAGGTCTTGGCTCCTACGAGCAGTACTTC. Its protein is CASSKTGLGSYEQYF.

Remarks on this clonotype: A much bigger clone sits one base away, suggesting this may be a read error. CDR3 in amino acids: CASIGGGANGYAF. As DNA, the CDR3 is TGTGCCAGCATTGGGGGGGGGGCAAATGGCTACGCCTTC. V usage is TRBV27 and J usage is TRBJ1-2; the D gene is possibly TRBD1 (6 bases). There are 13 residues in the CDR3. The germline V gene has CDR1 MNHEY and CDR2 SMNVEV (reference sequence).

This clonotype came up many times. The gene calls are TRBV28 and TRBJ2-5, with a tentative D call TRBD2 (7 bases). The germline V gene has CDR1 MDHEN and CDR2 SYDVKM. V lost 7 bases to trimming and J lost 4 bases, with 22 bases between them. The CDR3 runs 16 residues. Here the CDR3 DNA reads TGTGCCAGCATTAGGGGGGGGGGTAAGAGAGGAGAGACCCAGTACTTC. Encoded protein: CASIRGGGKRGETQYF.

This rearrangement joins TRBV27 to TRBJ1-6, with a possible D match to TRBD1 (5 bases). The length of the CDR3 is 16 residues. CDR1 is MNHEY, CDR2 SMNVEV, per germline (reference sequence). Trimming took off 5 bases at V and 6 bases at J, with 17 bases between the two ends. The CDR3 spells CASSIYPRDPNSPLHF. The CDR3 coding sequence is TGTGCCAGCAGTATTTACCCCCGGGACCCTAATTCACCCCTCCACTTT.

There are a few counts of this clonotype. This chain joins TRBV20-1 and TRBJ2-2; D unresolved. The germline gives CDR1 DFQATT, CDR2 SNEGSKA (reference sequence). CDR3 length: 14 amino acids. V lost 5 bases to trimming and J lost 0 bases, with 10 bases between them. The CDR3 spells CSAEGPSNTGELFF. The CDR3 DNA reads TGCAGTGCTGAAGGACCTTCGAACACCGGGGAGCTGTTTTTT.

The chain is built from TRBV5-1 and TRBJ2-5; either TRBD1 or TRBD2 may supply D (5 bases each). There are 15 residues in the CDR3. In germline, CDR1 is SGHRS, CDR2 YFSETQ. V lost 3 bases to trimming and J lost 1 base, with 13 bases between them. CDR3 region: CASSYYPGLQETQYF. The CDR3 coding sequence is TGCGCCAGCAGCTACTACCCGGGGCTCCAAGAGACCCAGTACTTC.

This clonotype was seen a handful of times. The CDR3 DNA follows: TGTGCCAGCACACGGGTTGGGACTAATGAAAAACTGTTTTTT. Its protein is CASTRVGTNEKLFF. V and J are TRBV2 and TRBJ1-4; D not resolved. The germline V gene has CDR1 SNHLY and CDR2 FYNNEI. Trimming took off 7 bases at V and 2 bases at J, with 11 bases between the two ends. This CDR3 spans 14 amino acids.

This clonotype was seen at least ten times. The V and J genes are TRBV9 and TRBJ1-1; D is unclear. CDR1 and CDR2 from the germline V gene are SGDLS and YYNGEE. Trimming cost V 0 bases and J 1 base, with 7 bases left between them. This CDR3 is built from 14 residues. The chain's CDR3 is CASSVVGGNTEAFF. DNA of the CDR3: TGTGCCAGCAGCGTAGTCGGAGGGAACACTGAAGCTTTCTTT.

This clonotype was counted only a few times. V and J are TRBV7-9 and TRBJ2-5, with a possible D match to TRBD2 (5 bases). Trimming left V 4 bases short and J 0 bases short, with 15 bases between. The CDR3 loop spans 16 amino acids. Germline-derived CDR1 and CDR2 are SEHNR and FQNEAQ (reference sequence). CDR3 bases: TGTGCCAGCAGCTCCCCGCGGGCCTTGTACCAAGAGACCCAGTACTTC. Translating it yields CASSSPRALYQETQYF. The full variable domain, completed using reference TRBV7-9 and TRBJ2-5, is DTGVSQNPRHKITKRGQNVTFRCDPISEHNRLYWYRQTLGQGPEFLTYFQNEAQLEKSRLLSDRFSAERPKGSFSTLEIQRTEQGDSAMYLCASSSPRALYQETQYFGPGTRLLVL.

This clonotype was detected a few times. This chain joins TRBV19 and TRBJ1-5; 8 bases fit TRBD1. V lost 0 bases and J lost 2; bases outside the gene matches: 15. The CDR3 extends over 20 amino acids. Germline CDR1 is LNHDA and CDR2 is SQIVND (reference sequence). CDR3 nucleotides: TGTGCCAGTAGTATAGACCGACCAGACAGGGGCGGATTTGGCAATCAGCCCCAGCATTTT. It is translated as CASSIDRPDRGGFGNQPQHF.

The chain couples TRBV6-1 to TRBJ2-7; D is possibly TRBD1 (5 bases). Germline CDR1 and CDR2: MNHNS and SASEGT. The CDR3 totals 11 residues. Trimming cost V 7 bases and J 6 bases, with 10 bases left between them. The CDR3 here is CASIQGAEQYV. As DNA, the CDR3 is TGTGCCAGCATCCAGGGTGCCGAGCAGTACGTC.